This TCR beta chain was recovered during a study of PD-1 blockade in classical Hodgkin lymphoma. Study-level findings and limits: As was reported, newly diagnosed patients showed lower baseline TCR diversity than healthy donors did. Whatever underlies the repertoire differences (possibly disease activity or prior therapy) remains undefined.

Time point indicated: newly diagnosed, previously untreated cHL patient sample. It was by magnetic negative selection that CD4+ T cells were purified from thawed PBMCs. Notes on this clone: Its antigen remains unidentified.

Profiled with immunoSEQ multiplex PCR; TCRdb holds only in-frame clones, not every one. The table includes around 16,000 clones, around 93% detected once. The CDR3 loop spans 17 amino acids. Trimming removed 5 bases from V and 5 bases from J; junction bases left unmatched: 11. The V gene's germline CDR1 is KGHSH and CDR2 LQKENI. The sequenced sample consisted of CD4+ T cells from blood. The receptor was isolated from a human donor with classical Hodgkin lymphoma. This chain connects TRBV18 to TRBJ2-3, with 12 bases identical to TRBD1. The CDR3 region is CASSVKPGQGAGDTQYF. CDR3 in DNA: TGTGCCAGCTCAGTCAAGCCGGGACAGGGGGCTGGAGATACGCAGTATTTT.